Shown below are 18 T cell receptor beta chains from a single sample sequenced in a study of molecular identifiers for immune sequencing clone quantification. MiXCR was run by TCRdb on the PCR reads, yielding one entry per CDR3 protein. Of around 300,000 distinct CDR3 sequences in the sample, about a quarter were seen once. Sequenced sample: naive CD8+ T cells from blood, with Jurkat cell RNA spiked in. This sample's subset: FACS-sorted CD8+CD4-CCR7+CD45RA+ naive T cells. The receptors stem from a human donor in good health. Some libraries in this study had Jurkat cell RNA spiked in.

This rearrangement joins TRBV4-2 to TRBJ1-1; a weak D match, TRBD1 (5 bases). Germline CDR1 and CDR2: LGHNA and YNFKEQ. The CDR3 sequence is 17 residues long. The V and J ends lost 4 bases and 0 bases respectively, with 18 bases between them. CDR3 sequence reads: CASSLGGQGSMNTEAFF. The DNA for the CDR3 is TGTGCCAGCAGCCTTGGAGGTCAGGGTTCCATGAACACTGAAGCTTTCTTT.

This clonotype showed up just a few times. Being one base from a much bigger clone, this may be a read error. A read error is likely, as this CDR3 ends without the conserved phenylalanine or tryptophan. The chain couples TRBV7-9 to TRBJ1-1; D remains ambiguous. CDR3 length: 13 residues. CDR1 and CDR2 (germline): SEHNR, FQNEAQ (reference sequence). V lost 1 base, J lost 0 bases, and 3 bases lay in between. The chain's CDR3 is CASSLDVNTEAFL. In nucleotides, the CDR3 is TGTGCCAGCAGCTTAGATGTGAACACTGAAGCTTTCCTT.

At least ten counts were recorded for this clonotype. V usage is TRBV2 and J usage is TRBJ2-7, with TRBD2 matching 7 bases. CDR1 SNHLY and CDR2 FYNNEI come from the germline V gene. J lost 3 bases, V lost 8 bases, and 10 bases had no gene match. The CDR3 consists of 14 residues. In nucleotides, the CDR3 is TGTGCCAGCTCACGCCTAGCGGAGTTCTACGAGCAGTACTTC. It yields the protein CASSRLAEFYEQYF.

This chain uses TRBV7-6 with TRBJ2-3; 8 bases align to TRBD2. Germline CDR1 reads SGHVS; CDR2 reads FNYEAQ. The CDR3 runs 14 residues. The junction had 7 bases not matched to a gene; V was cut back by 5 bases and J by 6 bases. The CDR3 bases are TGTGCCAGCAGCCAAAGCGGGAGTCGGGATACGCAGTATTTT. Protein product: CASSQSGSRDTQYF.

Many counts were recorded for this clonotype. This chain links TRBV7-2 with TRBJ2-1; the D is unclear. Germline values: CDR1 SGHTA, CDR2 FQGNSA. Trimming left V 5 bases short and J 3 bases short, with 8 bases between. There are 13 residues in the CDR3. The CDR3 DNA reads TGTGCCAGCAGCACTTTCAACTACAATGAGCAGTTCTTC. It specifies CASSTFNYNEQFF.

This clonotype was seen only a few times. The V gene is TRBV25-1, the J gene TRBJ2-2; 8 nucleotides agree with TRBD1. Germline loops: CDR1 MGHDK, CDR2 SYGVNS. There are 16 residues in the CDR3. With V trimmed by 1 base and J by 4 bases, 5 bases remained unmatched. The CDR3 here is CASSEWTGSFTGELFF. In DNA form, the CDR3 reads TGTGCCAGCAGTGAATGGACAGGGTCCTTCACCGGGGAGCTGTTTTTT.

The rearrangement joins TRBV4-1 to TRBJ2-5, with D unclear. CDR1 and CDR2 from the germline V gene are MGHRA and YSYEKL. The CDR3 extends over 15 amino acids. V shed 0 bases and J shed 1 base, with 9 bases lying between them. CDR3 region: CASSQDPLGQETQYF. CDR3 sequence (DNA): TGCGCCAGCAGCCAAGACCCTCTAGGCCAAGAGACCCAGTACTTC.

The chain has TRBV6-4 and TRBJ1-1; D is unclear. Germline V gene sequence: CDR1 MRHNA, CDR2 SNTAGT. The CDR3 covers 14 residues. V was pared by 6 bases and J by 2 bases, with 13 bases between. The CDR3 spells CASRISVTNTEAFF. The CDR3 DNA reads as TGTGCCAGCAGGATCAGCGTCACCAACACTGAAGCTTTCTTT.

This clonotype was detected many times. CDR3 loop: CASSLTVTNTEAFF. The CDR3 DNA reads as TGCGCCAGCAGCTTGACGGTTACGAACACTGAAGCTTTCTTT. This rearrangement joins TRBV5-1 to TRBJ1-1; the D is unclear. The CDR3 totals 14 residues. V was clipped by 1 base and J by 1 base, with 8 bases between them. Germline values: CDR1 SGHRS, CDR2 YFSETQ. The whole variable domain, filled in from reference TRBV5-1 and TRBJ1-1, reads KAGVTQTPRYLIKTRGQQVTLSCSPISGHRSVSWYQQTPGQGLQFLFEYFSETQRNKGNFPGRFSGRQFSNSRSEMNVSTLELGDSALYLCASSLTVTNTEAFFGQGTRLTVV.

On this clonotype itself: Just one base apart from a much larger clone, this may be a read error. The CDR3 does not close with the conserved phenylalanine or tryptophan, likely indicating a read error. Because the CDR3's place on the DNA is in doubt, the DNA is left out and the CDR3 is given as listed by TCRdb. V and J are TRBV7-9 and TRBJ2-7; the D call in the table, TRBD1, was not verified against the DNA. Ends included, the CDR3 has 12 residues. Germline V lookup: CDR1 SEHNR, CDR2 FQNEAQ (reference sequence). CDR3 loop: CASSLATDRKYY.

This chain uses TRBV14 with TRBJ2-3; either TRBD1 or TRBD2 may supply D (5 bases each). CDR3 size: 15 residues. The ends were cut back, 4 bases at V and 2 bases at J, with 13 bases in the middle. Germline assignment: CDR1 SGHDN and CDR2 FVKESK. CDR3 sequence: CASSRGDLYTDTQYF. The DNA for the CDR3 is TGTGCCAGCAGCCGAGGGGATCTCTACACAGATACGCAGTATTTT. The full variable domain, with the rest looked up from reference TRBV14 and TRBJ2-3, is EAGVTQFPSHSVIEKGQTVTLRCDPISGHDNLYWYRRVMGKEIKFLLHFVKESKQDESGMPNNRFLAERTGGTYSTLKVQPAELEDSGVYFCASSRGDLYTDTQYFGPGTRLTVL.

This clonotype has more than one count but fewer than ten. The CDR3 DNA reads TGCGCCAGCAGCTGGGACACGCAAGAGACCCAGTACTTC. The encoded protein is CASSWDTQETQYF. The chain recombines TRBV5-1 with TRBJ2-5; the D gene is possibly TRBD1 (6 bases). The V gene lost 3 bases and the J gene lost 2 bases, with 8 bases spanning the gap. The germline CDR1 and CDR2 sequences are SGHRS and YFSETQ. The CDR3 contains 13 residues. Using reference TRBV5-1 and TRBJ2-5 for the parts outside the CDR3, the full variable domain is KAGVTQTPRYLIKTRGQQVTLSCSPISGHRSVSWYQQTPGQGLQFLFEYFSETQRNKGNFPGRFSGRQFSNSRSEMNVSTLELGDSALYLCASSWDTQETQYFGPGTRLLVL.

Details on this clonotype: This sequence may be a read error, since a much larger clone differs from it by one base. The V gene is TRBV20-1, the J gene TRBJ1-2; D gene uncertain. The CDR3 has 11 residues. CDR1 is DFQATT and CDR2 is SNEGSKA in the germline V gene (reference sequence). The CDR3 protein is CSATDTYGYAF. The CDR3 nucleotides are TGCAGTGCAACAGATACCTATGGCTACGCCTTC.

This clonotype was seen only a few times. The chain combines TRBV7-9 with TRBJ1-5; the D is unclear. This CDR3 spans 14 amino acids. Germline-derived CDR1 and CDR2 are SEHNR and FQNEAQ (reference sequence). V was cut by 5 bases and J by 0 bases, with 8 bases left in between. The CDR3: CASSASYSNQPQHF. The CDR3 nucleotides are TGTGCCAGCAGCGCGTCTTATAGCAATCAGCCCCAGCATTTT.

This clonotype was observed a few times. V usage is TRBV7-6 and J usage is TRBJ1-5; unclear D gene. Germline V gene sequence: CDR1 SGHVS, CDR2 FNYEAQ. The CDR3 is made up of 14 amino acids. Trimming removed 5 bases from V and 4 bases from J, with 12 bases in between. In DNA, the CDR3 is TGTGCCAGCAGCCCACTCTCGGGTAATCAGCCCCAGCATTTT. As protein: CASSPLSGNQPQHF. The entire variable domain, with the rest obtained from reference TRBV7-6 and TRBJ1-5, is as follows: GAGVSQSPRYKVTKRGQDVALRCDPISGHVSLYWYRQALGQGPEFLTYFNYEAQQDKSGLPNDRFSAERPEGSISTLTIQRTEQRDSAMYRCASSPLSGNQPQHFGDGTRLSIL.

V is TRBV2 and J is TRBJ1-4; 9 positions match TRBD1. The CDR3 spans 15 residues. The trim removed 6 bases at V and 16 bases at J, leaving 18 bases unmatched. Per germline, CDR1 SNHLY and CDR2 FYNNEI. The CDR3: CASSEKTGGTEHAFF. DNA for the CDR3: TGTGCCAGCAGCGAGAAAACAGGGGGCACGGAACACGCGTTTTTT.

This clonotype was seen repeatedly, ten times or more. This chain joins TRBV4-3 and TRBJ1-1; D may be TRBD1 (5 bases). The CDR3 loop spans 16 amino acids. V was clipped by 0 bases and J by 1 base, with 12 bases between them. Germline-derived CDR1 and CDR2 are LGHNA and YSLEER. Here the CDR3 reads CASSQDEDSPNTEAFF. The CDR3 DNA is TGCGCCAGCAGCCAAGATGAAGACAGCCCGAACACTGAAGCTTTCTTT.

This clonotype was observed a few times. The chain has TRBV20-1 and TRBJ2-7; TRBD2 agrees at 9 bases. The V segment lost 5 bases and the J segment 4 bases; nucleotides outside the gene matches: 3. CDR1 and CDR2 from the germline V gene are DFQATT and SNEGSKA (reference sequence). The length of the CDR3 is 12 residues. The CDR3 DNA follows: TGCAGTGCTTGGACTAGCGCTTACGAGCAGTACTTC. Its translation: CSAWTSAYEQYF.